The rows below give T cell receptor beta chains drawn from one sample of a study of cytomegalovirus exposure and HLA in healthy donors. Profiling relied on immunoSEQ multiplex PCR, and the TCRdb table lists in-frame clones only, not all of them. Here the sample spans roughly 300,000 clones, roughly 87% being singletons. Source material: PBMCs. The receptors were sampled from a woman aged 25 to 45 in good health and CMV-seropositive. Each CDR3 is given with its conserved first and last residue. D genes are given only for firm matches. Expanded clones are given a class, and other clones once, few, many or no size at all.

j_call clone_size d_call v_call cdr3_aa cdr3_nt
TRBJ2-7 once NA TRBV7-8 CASSLDRAYEQYF TGTGCCAGCAGCTTAGATAGGGCCTACGAGCAGTACTTC
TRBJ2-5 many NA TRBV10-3 CAISEQETQYF TGTGCCATCAGTGAGCAGGAGACCCAGTACTTC
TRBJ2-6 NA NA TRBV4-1 CASSALVSGANVLTF TGCGCCAGCAGCGCCCTAGTCTCTGGGGCCAACGTCCTGACTTTC
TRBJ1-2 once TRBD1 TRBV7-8 CASSPGGTLDYGYTF TGTGCCAGCAGCCCAGGGGGGACCCTTGACTATGGCTACACCTTC
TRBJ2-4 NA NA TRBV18 CASSRLAKNIQYF TGTGCCAGCTCACGGTTAGCCAAAAACATTCAGTACTTC
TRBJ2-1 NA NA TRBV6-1 CASSAQYEQFF TGTGCCAGCAGTGCTCAATATGAGCAGTTCTTC
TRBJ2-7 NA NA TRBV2 CASSERGISREQYF TGTGCCAGCAGTGAGAGGGGAATAAGCCGCGAGCAGTACTTC
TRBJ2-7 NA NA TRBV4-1 CASSQEGGYTRGEQYF TGCGCCAGCAGCCAAGAAGGAGGTTACACTAGGGGTGAGCAGTACTTC
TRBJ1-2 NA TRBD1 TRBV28 CASSFINWGQGARGYTF TGTGCCAGCAGTTTTATTAATTGGGGACAGGGGGCTAGGGGCTACACCTTC
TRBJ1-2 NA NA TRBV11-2 CASSPRGSYGYTF TGTGCCAGCAGCCCCCGTGGTAGCTATGGCTACACCTTC
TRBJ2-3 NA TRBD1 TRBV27 CASSGTGISDTQYF TGTGCCAGCTCCGGGACAGGGATCTCAGATACGCAGTATTTT
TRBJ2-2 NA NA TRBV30 CAWSVSSHTGELFF TGTGCCTGGAGTGTTTCGAGTCACACCGGGGAGCTGTTTTTT
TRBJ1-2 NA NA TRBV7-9 CASSLAHSMYGYTF TGTGCCAGCAGCTTGGCACATAGCATGTATGGCTACACCTTC
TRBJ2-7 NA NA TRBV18 CASSPTARDSYEQYF TGTGCCAGCTCACCTACGGCCCGAGACTCCTACGAGCAGTACTTC
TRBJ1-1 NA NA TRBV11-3 CASSPRGNTEAFF TGTGCCAGCAGCCCAAGGGGCAACACTGAAGCTTTCTTT
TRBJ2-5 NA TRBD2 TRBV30 CAWSGTSGGETQYF TGTGCCTGGAGCGGGACTAGCGGGGGGGAGACCCAGTACTTC
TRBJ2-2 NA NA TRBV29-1 CSVEGGRDRNTGELFF TGCAGCGTTGAAGGGGGGCGGGACCGTAACACCGGGGAGCTGTTTTTT
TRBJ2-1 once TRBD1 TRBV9 CASSNSGTGEYNEQFF TGTGCCAGCAGCAACTCCGGGACAGGGGAATACAATGAGCAGTTCTTC
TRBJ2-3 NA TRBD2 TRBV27 CASSLQPRLAGADTQYF TGTGCCAGCAGTTTACAACCCAGACTAGCGGGAGCAGATACGCAGTATTTT
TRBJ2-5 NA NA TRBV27 CASFNGLGKTQYF TGTGCCAGCTTTAACGGATTAGGAAAGACCCAGTACTTC
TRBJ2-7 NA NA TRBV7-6 CASRERDTSYEQYF TGTGCCAGCAGGGAGCGGGACACCTCCTACGAGCAGTACTTC
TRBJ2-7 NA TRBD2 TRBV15 CATSRESGLAGREYEQYF TGTGCCACCAGCAGAGAATCCGGACTAGCGGGGAGAGAATACGAGCAGTACTTC
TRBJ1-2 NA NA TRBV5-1 CASSRQEFGDGYTF TGCGCCAGCAGCCGACAGGAATTTGGGGATGGCTACACCTTC
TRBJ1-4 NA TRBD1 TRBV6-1 CASSEGDRGNEKLFF TGTGCCAGCAGTGAGGGGGACAGGGGGAATGAAAAACTGTTTTTT
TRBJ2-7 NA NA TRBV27 CASSLQYSYEQYF TGTGCCAGCAGTTTACAGTACTCCTACGAGCAGTACTTC
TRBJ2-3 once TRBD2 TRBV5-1 CASSSSAGASTDTQYF TGCGCCAGCAGCTCCTCGGCGGGAGCTAGCACAGATACGCAGTATTTT
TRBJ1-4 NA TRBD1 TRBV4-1 CASSQLQGSNEKLFF TGCGCCAGCAGCCAATTACAGGGGTCTAATGAAAAACTGTTTTTT
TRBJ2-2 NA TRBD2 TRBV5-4 CASSLGLENTGELFF TGTGCCAGCAGCCTGGGACTAGAGAACACCGGGGAGCTGTTTTTT
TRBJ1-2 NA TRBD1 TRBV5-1 CASREDRGYGYTF TGCGCCAGCAGGGAAGACAGGGGCTACGGCTACACCTTC
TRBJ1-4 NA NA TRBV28 CASSSRLILRGKLFF TGTGCCAGCAGTTCCAGGTTAATACTTCGGGGGAAACTGTTTTTT
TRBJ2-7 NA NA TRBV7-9 CASSWPTRDTLAYEQYF TGTGCCAGCAGCTGGCCAACCCGGGACACCCTAGCCTACGAGCAGTACTTC
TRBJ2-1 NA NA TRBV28 CASSSTGSSYNEQFF TGTGCCAGCAGTTCCACAGGGAGCTCCTACAATGAGCAGTTCTTC
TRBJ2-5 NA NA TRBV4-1 CASSLRQRGTQYF TGCGCCAGCAGCCTTAGACAGAGGGGGACCCAGTACTTC
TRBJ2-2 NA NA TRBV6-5 CASSYDVTGELFF TGTGCCAGCAGTTACGACGTCACCGGGGAGCTGTTTTTT
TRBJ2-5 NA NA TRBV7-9 CASSSPGLVQETQYF TGTGCCAGCAGCTCGCCGGGGTTGGTCCAAGAGACCCAGTACTTC
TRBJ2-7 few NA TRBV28 CASIKGVGVWPSYEQYF TGTGCCAGCATTAAAGGAGTAGGCGTCTGGCCTTCCTACGAGCAGTACTTC
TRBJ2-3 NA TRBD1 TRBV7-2 CASSIQGAQTDTQYF TGTGCCAGCAGCATACAGGGGGCGCAGACAGATACGCAGTATTTT
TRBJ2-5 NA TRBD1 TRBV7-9 CASSTRLRGSQETQYF TGTGCCAGCAGCACCCGTCTCAGGGGGAGCCAAGAGACCCAGTACTTC
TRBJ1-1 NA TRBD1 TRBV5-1 CASSYGTANTEAFF TGCGCCAGCAGCTATGGGACAGCGAACACTGAAGCTTTCTTT
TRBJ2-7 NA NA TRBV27 CASSLWGPNEQYF TGTGCCAGCAGTTTGTGGGGGCCCAACGAGCAGTACTTC
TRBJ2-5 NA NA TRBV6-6 CASSYLDRYQETQYF TGTGCCAGCAGTTACCTCGACAGGTATCAAGAGACCCAGTACTTC